The next 23 T cell receptor beta chains were all read from a single sample in a study of cytomegalovirus exposure and HLA in healthy donors. Using immunoSEQ multiplex PCR, the repertoire was profiled, and TCRdb retains in-frame clones only, with some absent. The sample gives about 140,000 clones, about 83% of which show up once; approximately 1.5% is in the top ten. Sequenced material: PBMCs. The receptors stem from a woman in her 30s in good health and CMV-seronegative.

On this clone itself: An end of the junction differs from the germline gene, which may be a read error. The chain links TRBV15 to TRBJ2-7; D is uncertain. CDR3 length: 14 amino acids. CDR1 LNHNV and CDR2 YYDKDF come from the germline V gene (reference sequence). The CDR3 loop is CATSRDMMLAALSF. The CDR3, as DNA: TGTGCCACCAGCAGAGATATGATGTTGGCGGCCCTCTCCTTC.

The chain carries TRBV9 and TRBJ2-2, with 8 bases identical to TRBD1. J was trimmed by 5 bases and V by 0 bases; bases with no gene match: 15. The CDR3 consists of 19 residues. From germline, CDR1 is SGDLS and CDR2 YYNGEE. In DNA form, the CDR3 reads TGTGCCAGCAGCGTAGGTTGGGACAGGCACACTTTGTGGACCGGGGAGCTGTTTTTT. Translated, it gives CASSVGWDRHTLWTGELFF.

The chain joins TRBV5-1 to TRBJ1-1; unclear D gene. The CDR3 consists of 15 residues. The germline V and J ends were trimmed by 4 bases and 1 base, with 14 bases remaining between them. Germline assignment: CDR1 SGHRS and CDR2 YFSETQ. The CDR3 DNA reads TGCGCCAGCAGCGTCGCCGGCGGCTCGAACACTGAAGCTTTCTTT. This gives the protein CASSVAGGSNTEAFF.

The chain joins TRBV27 to TRBJ1-4; no definite D call. This CDR3 has 15 amino acids. Trimming removed 5 bases at V and 2 bases at J, with 12 bases between. Germline V gives CDR1 MNHEY, CDR2 SMNVEV (reference sequence). This CDR3 reads CASSPKVRTNEKLFF. In nucleotides, the CDR3 is TGTGCCAGCAGTCCAAAAGTCAGGACTAATGAAAAACTGTTTTTT.

The gene calls are TRBV7-2 and TRBJ1-2; a weak D match, TRBD1 (5 bases). V lost 4 bases, J lost 4 bases, and 16 bases lay in between. The germline CDR1 and CDR2 sequences are SGHTA and FQGNSA. The CDR3 extends over 15 amino acids. CDR3 DNA sequence: TGTGCCAGCAGCTCCGGAGGGTGGGGGGGCTATGGCTACACCTTC. This codes for CASSSGGWGGYGYTF. The entire variable domain, with the rest obtained from reference TRBV7-2 and TRBJ1-2, is as follows: GAGVSQSPSNKVTEKGKDVELRCDPISGHTALYWYRQSLGQGLEFLIYFQGNSAPDKSGLPSDRFSAERTGGSVSTLTIQRTQQEDSAVYLCASSSGGWGGYGYTFGSGTRLTVV.

This CDR3 reads CASSDRGFGELFF. CDR3 nucleotides: TGTGCCAGCAGCGATAGGGGGTTCGGGGAGCTGTTTTTT. The chain carries TRBV4-2 and TRBJ2-2, with a weak D call TRBD1 (6 bases). CDR3 length: 13 amino acids. Germline V gene lookup returns CDR1 LGHNA and CDR2 YNFKEQ. Between the trimmed V and J ends, which lost 5 bases and 7 bases, there was a span of 11 bases.

CDR3 residues: CASRDGTGSYGNTIYF. DNA of the CDR3: TGCGCCAGCAGGGATGGGACAGGGTCGTACGGAAACACCATATATTTT. V gene TRBV5-1 combines with J gene TRBJ1-3; 9 bases are shared with TRBD1. Trimming cost V 5 bases and J 4 bases; bases outside gene matches: 10. Germline values: CDR1 SGHRS, CDR2 YFSETQ. The CDR3 runs to 16 residues.

There are many counts of this clone. Written as DNA, the CDR3 is TGTGCTAGTGGTTTGTTATACACAGGGAACGGAGCTTTCTTT. The encoded protein is CASGLLYTGNGAFF. This chain connects TRBV12-5 to TRBJ1-1; D may be TRBD1 (6 bases). The CDR3 covers 14 residues. V was trimmed by 2 bases and J by 10 bases, leaving 17 bases between them. Germline-derived CDR1 and CDR2 are LGHNT and FRNRAP. Full variable domain (remainder filled in from reference TRBV12-5 and TRBJ1-1): DARVTQTPRHKVTEMGQEVTMRCQPILGHNTVFWYRQTMMQGLELLAYFRNRAPLDDSGMPKDRFSAEMPDATLATLKIQPSEPRDSAVYFCASGLLYTGNGAFFGQGTRLTVV.

V is TRBV6-5 and J is TRBJ1-3, with no clear D. V was shortened by 7 bases and J by 0 bases, with 10 bases between the two germline ends. The CDR3 totals 14 residues. CDR1 and CDR2 (germline): MNHEY, SVGAGI. CDR3 bases: TGTGCCAGCAAAGATAGGAGCTCTGGAAACACCATATATTTT. The encoded protein is CASKDRSSGNTIYF.

The V and J genes are TRBV10-2 and TRBJ1-3; perhaps TRBD1 as D (6 bases). V was pared by 6 bases and J by 4 bases, with 22 bases between. The CDR3 loop spans 17 amino acids. Germline V gene data show CDR1 as WSHSY and CDR2 as SAAADI. The CDR3: CASRRRGGELGGNTIYF. DNA for the CDR3: TGCGCCAGCAGACGAAGAGGGGGTGAACTTGGAGGAAACACCATATATTTT.

The V call is TRBV7-6, the J call TRBJ2-5, with D hard to call. The CDR3 extends over 12 amino acids. Trimming took 5 bases from V and 5 from J, leaving 9 bases between them. Germline-derived CDR1 and CDR2 are SGHVS and FNYEAQ. CDR3 coding DNA: TGTGCCAGCAGCCCATCGGGTGAGACCCAGTACTTC. This gives the protein CASSPSGETQYF.

This sequence joins TRBV6-1 and TRBJ2-2, with 7 bases lining up with TRBD1. CDR3 length equals 15 residues. Germline V lookup: CDR1 MNHNS, CDR2 SASEGT. Trimming at V came to 8 bases and at J to 1 base, leaving 7 bases not matched to a gene. The CDR3 is CASLRDSLNTGELFF. CDR3 sequence (DNA): TGTGCCAGCTTGAGGGACAGCTTGAACACCGGGGAGCTGTTTTTT.

This clone was detected only a few times. CDR3 DNA sequence: TGTGCCAGCAGCTATCGAGCCCTATCGACTTTCTTT. Amino acids: CASSYRALSTFF. The chain carries TRBV13 and TRBJ1-1, with D unclear. The CDR3 is made up of 12 amino acids. Germline V gene data show CDR1 as PRHDT and CDR2 as FYEKMQ (reference sequence). Trimming left V 4 bases short and J 12 bases short, with 15 bases between. Supplemented by reference TRBV13 and TRBJ1-1, the full variable domain reads AAGVIQSPRHLIKEKRETATLKCYPIPRHDTVYWYQQGPGQDPQFLISFYEKMQSDKGSIPDRFSAQQFSDYHSELNMSSLELGDSALYFCASSYRALSTFFGQGTRLTVV.

This chain links TRBV5-5 with TRBJ2-7; TRBD1 matches 10 bases. The J segment lost 0 bases and the V segment lost 4 bases, leaving 16 bases of the junction unmatched. The CDR3 extends over 19 amino acids. CDR1 and CDR2 (germline): SGHKS, YYEKEE (reference sequence). CDR3 sequence (DNA): TGTGCCAGCAGCCTCCAACCCCTAACCGGGACAGGGGTCTCCTACGAGCAGTACTTC. As protein: CASSLQPLTGTGVSYEQYF.

The chain is built from TRBV11-2 and TRBJ2-7; TRBD1 aligns across 10 bases. Germline CDR1 reads SGHAT; CDR2 reads FQNNGV. The J segment lost 4 bases and the V segment lost 2 bases, leaving 8 bases of the junction unmatched. This CDR3 contains 16 residues. CDR3 amino acids: CASSLRLRQGAYEQYF. The DNA of the CDR3 is TGTGCCAGCAGCTTAAGATTGAGACAGGGGGCATACGAGCAGTACTTC. The full variable domain, in which reference TRBV11-2 and TRBJ2-7 provide the parts outside the CDR3, is EAGVAQSPRYKIIEKRQSVAFWCNPISGHATLYWYQQILGQGPKLLIQFQNNGVVDDSQLPKDRFSAERLKGVDSTLKIQPAKLEDSAVYLCASSLRLRQGAYEQYFGPGTRLTVT.

The chain is built from TRBV9 and TRBJ2-1, with D perhaps TRBD2 (6 bases). V was shortened by 2 bases and J by 5 bases, with 11 bases between the two germline ends. The germline V gene has CDR1 SGDLS and CDR2 YYNGEE. This CDR3 contains 14 residues. Here the CDR3 reads CASSVGGANNEQFF. The CDR3 region has the DNA TGTGCCAGCAGCGTCGGCGGGGCCAACAATGAGCAGTTCTTC. Combining the CDR3 with reference TRBV9 and TRBJ2-1 gives the whole variable domain DSGVTQTPKHLITATGQRVTLRCSPRSGDLSVYWYQQSLDQGLQFLIQYYNGEERAKGNILERFSAQQFPDLHSELNLSSLELGDSALYFCASSVGGANNEQFFGPGTRLTVL.

The CDR3 nucleotides are TGCGCCAGCAGCTTGGCCGTCAGGACAGTAAACGAGCAGTACTTC. It specifies CASSLAVRTVNEQYF. The V call is TRBV5-1, the J call TRBJ2-7, with D maybe TRBD1 (6 bases). Between the trimmed V and J ends, which lost 0 bases and 5 bases, there was a span of 15 bases. Per the germline V gene, CDR1 is SGHRS and CDR2 is YFSETQ. CDR3 length: 15 amino acids.

The CDR3 nucleotides read TGTGCCAGCTCACCTGGGGAGATAAACGAGCAGTACTTC. This sequence encodes CASSPGEINEQYF. V is TRBV18 and J is TRBJ2-7, with D maybe TRBD2 (5 bases). V was pared by 3 bases and J by 5 bases, with 11 bases between. This CDR3 region has 13 residues. Germline values: CDR1 KGHSH, CDR2 LQKENI.

The CDR3 is CASSSGQGNTEAFF. The CDR3 bases are TGTGCCAGCAGTTCCGGACAGGGAAACACTGAAGCTTTCTTT. The chain has TRBV2 and TRBJ1-1, with TRBD1 matching over 8 bases. Trimming at V came to 5 bases and at J to 2 bases, leaving 4 bases not matched to a gene. The germline gives CDR1 SNHLY, CDR2 FYNNEI. The CDR3 sequence is 14 residues long.

The genes are TRBV10-3 and TRBJ1-5; D gene unclear. V lost 6 bases and J lost 3, with 9 bases in between. Germline CDR1 is ENHRY and CDR2 is SYGVKD. This CDR3 contains 13 residues. The CDR3 DNA reads as TGTGCCATCAGCGACACTTACAATCAGCCCCAGCATTTT. Translating it yields CAISDTYNQPQHF.

V and J are TRBV6-6 and TRBJ2-5, with 9 bases that match TRBD1. After removal of 7 bases from V and 7 bases from J, the junction contained 13 bases not matched to a gene. Germline V gene lookup returns CDR1 MNHNY and CDR2 SVGAGI (reference sequence). The CDR3 spans 15 residues. DNA for the CDR3: TGTGCCAGCACTGGAGCGGACAGGGGTAATTGGACCCAGTACTTC. It yields the protein CASTGADRGNWTQYF.

The chain has TRBV7-3 and TRBJ2-5; 9 bases are a match to TRBD1. CDR1 is SGHTA, CDR2 FQGTGA, per germline. The CDR3 spans 15 residues. The V segment lost 5 bases and the J segment 2 bases; nucleotides outside the gene matches: 6. The CDR3 sequence: CASSAPGTGQETQYF. CDR3 coding DNA: TGTGCCAGCAGCGCCCCAGGGACAGGGCAAGAGACCCAGTACTTC. The full variable domain, completed using reference TRBV7-3 and TRBJ2-5, is GAGVSQTPSNKVTEKGKYVELRCDPISGHTALYWYRQSLGQGPEFLIYFQGTGAADDSGLPNDRFFAVRPEGSVSTLKIQRTERGDSAVYLCASSAPGTGQETQYFGPGTRLLVL.

The chain has TRBV5-1 and TRBJ2-1; tentative D call: TRBD2 (5 bases). Trimming took 1 base from V and 4 from J, leaving 12 bases between them. CDR1 and CDR2 (germline): SGHRS, YFSETQ. The CDR3 totals 15 residues. CDR3 coding DNA: TGCGCCAGCAGCTTGTACGGGAATAGATACAATGAGCAGTTCTTC. Amino acid sequence: CASSLYGNRYNEQFF.